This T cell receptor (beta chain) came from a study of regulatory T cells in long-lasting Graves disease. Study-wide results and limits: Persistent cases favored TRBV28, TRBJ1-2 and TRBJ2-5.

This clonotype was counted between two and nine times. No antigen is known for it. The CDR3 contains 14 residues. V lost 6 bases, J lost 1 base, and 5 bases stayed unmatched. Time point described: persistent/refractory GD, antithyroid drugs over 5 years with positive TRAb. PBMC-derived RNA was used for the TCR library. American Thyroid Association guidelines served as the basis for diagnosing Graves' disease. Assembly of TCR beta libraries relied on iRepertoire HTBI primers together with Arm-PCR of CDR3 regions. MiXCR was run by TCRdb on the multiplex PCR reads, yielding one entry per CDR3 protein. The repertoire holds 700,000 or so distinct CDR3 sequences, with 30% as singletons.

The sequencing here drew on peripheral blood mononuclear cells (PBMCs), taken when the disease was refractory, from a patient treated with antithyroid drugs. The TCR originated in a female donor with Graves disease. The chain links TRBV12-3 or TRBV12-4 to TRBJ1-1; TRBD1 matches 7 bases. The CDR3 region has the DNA TGTGCCAGCAGCGACAGGGTTCAGAACACTGAAGCTTTCTTT. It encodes CASSDRVQNTEAFF.